Shown below are 11 T cell receptor beta chains from a single sample sequenced in a study of blood T cell repertoires in COVID-19. Method: immunoSEQ multiplex PCR; TCRdb's copy keeps in-frame clones and lacks some. This sample yields about 73,000 clones, of which roughly 80% are seen a single time; 28% belongs to the top ten. The sequencing sample was made of peripheral blood. The receptors come from a human donor in a cohort sampled during active COVID-19.

The rearrangement joins TRBV6-1 to TRBJ1-2; 8 bases match TRBD1. The trim removed 3 bases at V and 4 bases at J, leaving 4 bases unmatched. This CDR3 has 14 amino acids. CDR1 and CDR2 (germline): MNHNS, SASEGT. The CDR3 here is CASSDRQGTYGYTF. The CDR3 DNA reads as TGTGCCAGCAGTGACCGACAGGGGACCTATGGCTACACCTTC.

The chain couples TRBV27 to TRBJ1-4; D might be TRBD1 (6 bases). CDR1 and CDR2 (germline): MNHEY, SMNVEV (reference sequence). This CDR3 spans 15 amino acids. The V end was cut by 3 bases, the J end by 8 bases, with 16 bases between. The CDR3 sequence: CASSFGADREEKLFF. DNA of the CDR3: TGTGCCAGCAGTTTTGGCGCGGACAGAGAGGAAAAACTGTTTTTT.

The chain recombines TRBV7-2 with TRBJ1-5; 7 positions match TRBD1. This CDR3 contains 18 residues. Looked up from germline, CDR1 is SGHTA and CDR2 is FQGNSA. Trimming removed 1 base from V and 9 bases from J; junction bases left unmatched: 18. CDR3 coding DNA: TGTGCCAGCAGCTTAGATCCCCCTCGGACAGGCAATATACGGCCCCAGCATTTT. This sequence encodes CASSLDPPRTGNIRPQHF.

The J gene is TRBJ1-1, the V gene TRBV3-1 (or the pseudogene TRBV3-2); D is unresolved. The CDR3 has 14 residues. Germline CDR1 and CDR2: LGHDT and YNNKEL (reference sequence). The V end was cut by 4 bases, the J end by 1 base, with 10 bases between. CDR3 in amino acids: CASSRAGSNTEAFF. CDR3 bases: TGTGCCAGCAGCCGAGCGGGGTCGAACACTGAAGCTTTCTTT.

The chain recombines TRBV13 with TRBJ1-2; TRBD1 matches 7 bases. Germline CDR1 is PRHDT and CDR2 is FYEKMQ (reference sequence). The CDR3 contains 18 residues. The V gene end was trimmed by 0 bases and the J gene end by 5 bases; junction bases not matched to a gene: 15. Here the CDR3 reads CASSLGRRHPGQSYGYTF. In nucleotides, the CDR3 is TGTGCCAGCAGCTTAGGACGGCGGCACCCGGGACAGTCTTATGGCTACACCTTC.

This clone was seen only once. The chain uses TRBV15 and TRBJ2-5; D is possibly TRBD1 (5 bases). This CDR3 has 13 amino acids. The V end was cut by 5 bases, the J end by 0 bases, with 7 bases between. In germline, CDR1 is LNHNV, CDR2 YYDKDF (reference sequence). The CDR3 sequence is CATSAGNQETQYF. In nucleotides, the CDR3 is TGTGCCACCAGCGCAGGGAACCAAGAGACCCAGTACTTC.

The chain uses TRBV7-3 and TRBJ2-1, with 13 bases fitting TRBD2. The CDR3 runs 21 residues. With 1 base clipped from V and 2 bases from J, the junction kept 14 bases outside the gene matches. Germline V gene lookup returns CDR1 SGHTA and CDR2 FQGTGA. The CDR3 reads CASSLRFRGTSGGAPYNEQFF. DNA of the CDR3: TGTGCCAGCAGCTTAAGATTCCGTGGAACTAGCGGGGGGGCCCCCTACAATGAGCAGTTCTTC.

The chain links TRBV7-2 to TRBJ2-5, with D possibly being TRBD2 (6 bases). This CDR3 region has 15 residues. The V end lost 5 bases, the J end lost 2 bases, and 15 bases lay between the germline ends. Germline V gene data show CDR1 as SGHTA and CDR2 as FQGNSA. CDR3 amino acids: CASSPLGGVQETQYF. The CDR3, as DNA: TGTGCCAGCAGCCCGTTGGGCGGGGTACAAGAGACCCAGTACTTC.

This clone appeared a single time. The chain employs TRBV11-2 and TRBJ1-2; 9 bases map to TRBD1. Germline trimming cut 5 bases from V and 3 bases from J; bases unmatched to any gene: 7. CDR1 and CDR2 from the germline V gene are SGHAT and FQNNGV. This CDR3 has 15 amino acids. The CDR3 DNA sequence: TGTGCCAGCAGCACCCGGGACAGGGAGGACTATGGCTACACCTTC. It translates to CASSTRDREDYGYTF.

CDR3: CASSYSGLGGQYF. CDR3 in DNA: TGTGCCAGCAGTTACTCGGGACTAGGAGGGCAGTATTTT. The rearrangement uses TRBV6-5 and TRBJ2-3; 8 bases match TRBD2. This CDR3 is built from 13 residues. Germline V gene data show CDR1 as MNHEY and CDR2 as SVGAGI. Trimming removed 0 bases from V and 11 bases from J; junction bases left unmatched: 4.

The DNA of the CDR3 is TGTGCCAGCAGCCGCGATGCTGCGGGGGGGAATACGCAGTATTTT. Translated, it gives CASSRDAAGGNTQYF. This chain uses TRBV7-8 with TRBJ2-3, with TRBD2 matching 9 bases. CDR1 and CDR2 (germline): SGHVS, FQNEAQ. Trimming removed 5 bases from V and 7 bases from J; junction bases left unmatched: 10. CDR3 length equals 15 residues.